This is a list of T cell receptor beta chains from one sample in a study of T cell responses to AZD1222 COVID-19 vaccine. The method was immunoSEQ multiplex PCR; TCRdb's version includes in-frame clones alone and lacks a portion of them. The table records fewer than 85,000 clones, 88% of them present only once. Specimen: peripheral blood, collected 28 days after the second dose of the MenACWY control vaccine. Source of these receptors: an adult who received the MenACWY meningococcal vaccine as a control. Both conserved end residues are part of each CDR3. D genes are given only for firm matches. Clone sizes are given selectively: once, few, many, or a class where the clone is expanded.

size: few; V: TRBV5-1; J: TRBJ1-4; D: TRBD1; CDR3: CASSLTGGNEKLFF; DNA: TGCGCCAGCAGCCTCACAGGGGGTAATGAAAAACTGTTTTTT
size: -; V: TRBV30; J: TRBJ1-1; D: -; CDR3: CAEIARPGIGEAFF; DNA: TGTGCCGAGATCGCCCGTCCGGGAATTGGGGAAGCTTTCTTT
size: -; V: TRBV7-2; J: TRBJ1-5; D: TRBD1; CDR3: CASSLQGSGNQPQHF; DNA: TGTGCCAGCAGTTTACAGGGGTCGGGCAATCAGCCCCAGCATTTT
size: -; V: TRBV4-3; J: TRBJ1-5; D: TRBD1; CDR3: CASSQELQGNQPQHF; DNA: TGCGCCAGCAGCCAAGAATTACAGGGGAATCAGCCCCAGCATTTT
size: few; V: TRBV11-2; J: TRBJ2-7; D: -; CDR3: CASSLDDLAQYEQYF; DNA: TGTGCCAGCAGCTTAGATGACCTAGCGCAATACGAGCAGTACTTC
size: -; V: TRBV11-1; J: TRBJ1-1; D: -; CDR3: CASSLAAQFGPEAFF; DNA: TGTGCCAGCAGCTTAGCTGCTCAGTTCGGGCCTGAAGCTTTCTTT
size: -; V: TRBV19; J: TRBJ1-5; D: TRBD1; CDR3: CASADRALGPQHF; DNA: TGTGCCAGTGCTGACAGGGCCTTGGGGCCCCAGCATTTT
size: -; V: TRBV12-3/TRBV12-4; J: TRBJ2-3; D: -; CDR3: CASSLSEGGTQYF; DNA: TGTGCCAGCAGTTTAAGTGAGGGCGGTACGCAGTATTTT
size: -; V: TRBV5-1; J: TRBJ2-2; D: TRBD1; CDR3: CASSNRGQEPIGELFF; DNA: TGCGCCAGCAGCAACAGGGGACAGGAACCCATCGGGGAGCTGTTTTTT
size: -; V: TRBV5-1; J: TRBJ2-7; D: -; CDR3: CASGLAGSYEQYF; DNA: TGCGCCAGCGGTTTGGCGGGTTCCTACGAGCAGTACTTC